This T cell receptor beta chain was identified during a study of blood T cells in healthy people across ages. Sample-barcoded 5' priming and a J-beta primer mix drove a second PCR of about 6 to 11 cycles. TCRdb fed the 5' RACE reads into MiXCR, producing one record per CDR3 protein. The sample contains about 2 million distinct CDR3 sequences, roughly 52% of which appear only once. This CDR3 has 14 amino acids. V shed 5 bases, J shed 3 bases, and the junction held 6 bases outside the gene matches. Germline CDR1 and CDR2: DFQATT and SNEGSKA (reference sequence). The gene calls are TRBV20-1 and TRBJ2-1, with 8 bases lining up with TRBD2. Sequenced sample: blood. The receptor was isolated from a woman aged 40 to 50 in good health. DNA for the CDR3: TGCAGTGCTGGGGATAGCGGGAACTACAATGAGCAGTTCTTC. The encoded protein is CSAGDSGNYNEQFF.